The 3 T cell receptor beta chains presented below share a single source sample, sequenced in a study of response to subunit inactivated influenza vaccine. TCRdb re-called the RT-PCR reads through MiXCR, storing one row per CDR3 protein. The repertoire includes some 500,000 distinct CDR3 sequences, under 15% of them detected once, and over 10% sits in the top ten. The sample here was PBMCs from blood, taken roughly 47 days after vaccination. The receptors here all came from a man aged 45-65 years who received an inactivated influenza vaccine.

This clonotype came up many times. The chain has TRBV5-1 and TRBJ1-4; 9 positions agree with TRBD1. Germline CDR1 reads SGHRS; CDR2 reads YFSETQ. Trimming took 3 bases from V and 8 from J; bases not matched to a gene: 5. The CDR3 extends over 14 amino acids. As DNA, the CDR3 is TGCGCCAGCAGCTGGGACAGGGAGACCGAAAAACTGTTTTTT. Translated, it gives CASSWDRETEKLFF.

The V and J genes are TRBV3-1 and TRBJ2-7; TRBD1 aligns across 7 bases. CDR3 length: 14 residues. The germline V gene encodes CDR1 LGHDT and CDR2 YNNKEL (reference sequence). Trimming cost V 4 bases and J 6 bases; bases outside gene matches: 9. The CDR3 DNA reads as TGTGCCAGCAGCCCCTTCGCGACAGGGTTCGAGCAGTACTTC. Translating gives CASSPFATGFEQYF.

There are many counts of this clonotype. Its ends do not fully match the called genes, so a read error is possible. V and J are TRBV7-7 and TRBJ2-2; 9 nucleotides match TRBD1. Per germline, CDR1 SSHAT and CDR2 FNYEAQ (reference sequence). There are 15 residues in the CDR3. CDR3 sequence: CASRGGQGNTGELFF. The CDR3 region has the DNA TGTGCTAGCAGAGGGGGACAGGGGAACACCGGGGAGCTGTTTTTT.